The 21 T cell receptor beta chains below were found in one sample sequenced in a study of response to subunit inactivated influenza vaccine. TCRdb ran MiXCR on the RT-PCR reads and lists one entry per CDR3 protein. The table records under 500,000 distinct CDR3 sequences, roughly 9.8% of them present only once. Sample: PBMCs from blood, taken 40 to 50 days after vaccination. The receptors originated from a man over 45 who received an inactivated influenza vaccine.

The chain couples TRBV5-1 to TRBJ1-1; D unresolved. CDR3 length equals 14 residues. Germline V gives CDR1 SGHRS, CDR2 YFSETQ. V was clipped by 4 bases and J by 3 bases, with 13 bases between them. CDR3 DNA sequence: TGCGCCAGCAGCCGTGGGGATGGGGACACTGAAGCTTTCTTT. It codes for CASSRGDGDTEAFF. The full variable domain, completed using reference TRBV5-1 and TRBJ1-1, is KAGVTQTPRYLIKTRGQQVTLSCSPISGHRSVSWYQQTPGQGLQFLFEYFSETQRNKGNFPGRFSGRQFSNSRSEMNVSTLELGDSALYLCASSRGDGDTEAFFGQGTRLTVV.

The chain recombines TRBV3-1 with TRBJ2-7; TRBD2 might be the D (6 bases). The CDR3 spans 13 residues. Trimming removed 8 bases from V and 1 base from J, with 12 bases in between. CDR1 is LGHDT and CDR2 is YNNKEL in the germline V gene (reference sequence). The CDR3 here is CASGRPPSYEQYF. For the CDR3, the DNA is TGTGCCAGCGGGAGGCCTCCGTCCTACGAGCAGTACTTC.

The table lists this clonotype with many counts. This chain uses TRBV20-1 with TRBJ2-1, with TRBD2 matching 12 bases. CDR3 length: 14 amino acids. The V gene end was trimmed by 5 bases and the J gene end by 4 bases; junction bases not matched to a gene: 3. Germline V gene data show CDR1 as DFQATT and CDR2 as SNEGSKA (reference sequence). CDR3 sequence reads: CSARGLAGYNEQFF. CDR3 in DNA: TGCAGTGCTCGAGGACTAGCGGGATACAATGAGCAGTTCTTC.

This clonotype came up a few times. The rearrangement links TRBV6-2 or TRBV6-3 to TRBJ1-2, with TRBD1 as a possible D gene (6 bases). Trimming cost V 7 bases and J 7 bases, with 16 bases left between them. CDR3 length equals 13 residues. CDR1 MNHEY and CDR2 SVGEGT come from the germline V gene. The CDR3 loop is CASTNRALSGYTF. The DNA for the CDR3 is TGTGCCAGCACCAACAGGGCTCTAAGTGGCTACACCTTC.

V and J are TRBV7-9 and TRBJ2-5, with a weak D call TRBD1 (6 bases). The CDR3 runs 11 residues. Germline CDR1 SEHNR, CDR2 FQNEAQ (reference sequence). Trimming left V 5 bases short and J 7 bases short, with 8 bases between. CDR3 sequence reads: CASSAQGTQYF. Written as DNA, the CDR3 is TGTGCCAGCAGCGCACAGGGGACCCAGTACTTC.

The rearrangement links TRBV5-1 to TRBJ2-7; a weak D match, TRBD1 (5 bases). Trimming took off 4 bases at V and 1 base at J, with 18 bases between the two ends. CDR3 length equals 16 residues. The germline CDR1 and CDR2 sequences are SGHRS and YFSETQ. For the CDR3, the DNA is TGCGCCAGCAGCCCCATGGGGCCGGCGATATCCTACGAGCAGTACTTC. This encodes CASSPMGPAISYEQYF.

This clonotype was counted only a few times. The chain combines TRBV6-5 with TRBJ2-5; maybe TRBD1 (6 bases). The V gene's germline CDR1 is MNHEY and CDR2 SVGAGI. CDR3 size: 14 residues. Trimming cost V 2 bases and J 4 bases, with 11 bases left between them. The CDR3, as DNA: TGTGCCAGCAGTTACGGCAGGGGAGCAGAGACCCAGTACTTC. Protein: CASSYGRGAETQYF.

With respect to this clonotype: A much larger clone lies a single base off, so this may be a read error. This sequence joins TRBV12-3 or TRBV12-4 and TRBJ2-7; 8 nucleotides agree with TRBD1. CDR3 length: 14 amino acids. The chain's CDR3 is CTSNEAGGRYEQYF. The CDR3 DNA follows: TGTACCAGCAATGAGGCAGGGGGCCGGTACGAGCAGTACTTC.

This clonotype has a count of ten or more. This chain links TRBV11-2 with TRBJ2-3; D is ambiguous. Germline V lookup: CDR1 SGHAT, CDR2 FQNNGV. V was shortened by 1 base and J by 0 bases, with 8 bases between the two germline ends. The CDR3 length is 15 residues. CDR3 in amino acids: CASSLVYGSTDTQYF. DNA of the CDR3: TGTGCCAGCAGCTTAGTTTACGGAAGCACAGATACGCAGTATTTT.

This clonotype was recorded many times. V usage is TRBV12-3 or TRBV12-4 and J usage is TRBJ1-1; D not certain. The CDR3 spans 12 residues. V gave up 2 bases and J gave up 5 bases, with 6 bases separating them. As DNA, the CDR3 is TGTGCCAGCAGTTTAAGGGTGACTGAAGCTTTCTTT. This gives the protein CASSLRVTEAFF.

The chain combines TRBV10-2 with TRBJ1-2; D uncertain. Germline CDR1 and CDR2: WSHSY and SAAADI. The CDR3 has 12 residues. Trimming cost V 3 bases and J 7 bases, with 9 bases left between them. The CDR3 here is CASSDTTGGYTF. For the CDR3, the DNA is TGCGCCAGCAGTGATACTACGGGTGGCTACACCTTC.

V gene TRBV7-2 combines with J gene TRBJ2-7; 13 bases align to TRBD2. This CDR3 region has 15 residues. Germline lookup yields CDR1 SGHTA and CDR2 FQGNSA. V lost 2 bases to trimming and J lost 7 bases; unmatched junction nucleotides: 5. CDR3 sequence (DNA): TGTGCCAGCAGCTTATGGGGGACTAGCGGGGTAGAGCAGTACTTC. Residues: CASSLWGTSGVEQYF.

This clonotype appeared a few times. The J gene is TRBJ1-5, the V gene TRBV20-1; 7 bases are a match to TRBD1. Germline loops: CDR1 DFQATT, CDR2 SNEGSKA (reference sequence). The V segment lost 2 bases and the J segment 4 bases; nucleotides outside the gene matches: 8. The CDR3 is 15 residues long. CDR3 nucleotide sequence: TGCAGTGCTAGAAGACAGGGAGGCGGTAATCAGCCCCAGCATTTT. Protein sequence: CSARRQGGGNQPQHF.

There are a few counts of this clonotype. The CDR3 nucleotides are TGTGCCAGCAGTTACTCGAAGTGGGTTACTGGGGCCAACGTCCTGACTTTC. The encoded protein is CASSYSKWVTGANVLTF. The J gene is TRBJ2-6, the V gene TRBV6-5, with D uncertain. The CDR3 has 17 residues. The V and J ends lost 0 bases and 2 bases respectively, with 11 bases between them. Germline V gene sequence: CDR1 MNHEY, CDR2 SVGAGI.

This clonotype was seen more than once but under ten times. The CDR3 DNA is TGTGCCAGCAGTCTTTACAGGGGGCTTTACGAGCAGTACTTC. Translating gives CASSLYRGLYEQYF. This sequence joins TRBV6-1 and TRBJ2-7; 9 bases line up with TRBD1. Germline V gene lookup returns CDR1 MNHNS and CDR2 SASEGT. V gave up 5 bases and J gave up 4 bases; unmatched junction bases: 6. The CDR3 has 14 amino acids.

This clonotype was seen only a few times. V and J are TRBV7-2 and TRBJ2-5, with 9 bases identical to TRBD2. There are 15 residues in the CDR3. V shed 9 bases and J 3 bases; nucleotides not matched to a gene: 11. Germline V CDR1 and CDR2: SGHTA, FQGNSA. The CDR3 nucleotides are TGTGCCAGTCGACCCAGTTCTAGCGGGGAAGAGACCCAGTACTTC. The encoded protein is CASRPSSSGEETQYF.

The sample holds many counts of this clonotype. The chain couples TRBV29-1 to TRBJ2-7, with D possibly TRBD1 on 5 matching bases. Germline V gene sequence: CDR1 SQVTM, CDR2 ANQGSEA. V dropped 5 bases and J dropped 3 bases, with 8 bases sitting between them. There are 11 residues in the CDR3. CDR3 amino acids: CSVLTDYEQYF. For the CDR3, the DNA is TGCAGCGTTCTGACAGACTACGAGCAGTACTTC.

This clonotype was found many times. This chain uses TRBV11-2 with TRBJ2-7; D call uncertain. The J call is in doubt because the DNA end fits TRBJ2-3 better. The germline gives CDR1 SGHAT, CDR2 FQNNGV. The CDR3 loop spans 11 amino acids. The CDR3 is CASSSPGEQYF. The CDR3 bases are TGTGCCAGCAGCTCCCCCGGCGAGCAGTATTTT.

This clonotype has only a few counts. The genes are TRBV18 and TRBJ1-1; tentative D call: TRBD1 (5 bases). V was trimmed by 6 bases and J by 5 bases, leaving 16 bases between them. Germline CDR1 KGHSH, CDR2 LQKENI. The CDR3 is 14 residues long. The CDR3 DNA reads as TGTGCCAGCTCCAAAAGGACGGGGGGGACTGAAGCTTTCTTT. The encoded protein is CASSKRTGGTEAFF. Complete variable domain (other parts from reference TRBV18 and TRBJ1-1): NAGVMQNPRHLVRRRGQEARLRCSPMKGHSHVYWYRQLPEEGLKFMVYLQKENIIDESGMPKERFSAEFPKEGPSILRIQQVVRGDSAAYFCASSKRTGGTEAFFGQGTRLTVV.

The V and J genes are TRBV7-9 and TRBJ2-7; D perhaps matches TRBD1 (6 bases). The V gene lost 2 bases and the J gene lost 0 bases, with 14 bases spanning the gap. The CDR3 is 16 amino acids. Germline CDR1 reads SEHNR; CDR2 reads FQNEAQ (reference sequence). CDR3 coding DNA: TGTGCCAGCAGCTTAAGTTGGCAGGACAGCTCCTACGAGCAGTACTTC. Its protein is CASSLSWQDSSYEQYF.

This chain uses TRBV7-2 with TRBJ2-7; the D is unclear. The CDR3 sequence is 13 residues long. In germline, CDR1 is SGHTA, CDR2 FQGNSA. Trimming left V 1 base short and J 5 bases short, with 9 bases between. CDR3 in DNA: TGTGCCAGCAGCTTAGGACCCCCCCACGAGCAGTACTTC. Residues: CASSLGPPHEQYF.